This T cell receptor beta chain derives from a study of shared clonotypes between healthy human individuals. Study at large: Aged 18 to 49, the donors were a couple of women and a few men.

Comments on this clone: The sample carries other DNA sequences with the same CDR3.

TCRdb's table, derived via immunoSEQ multiplex PCR, lists solely in-frame clones and lacks some. This sample has about 2.4 million clones, with 93% found just once. Germline V CDR1 and CDR2: SNHLY, FYNNEI. Trimming cost V 6 bases and J 3 bases; bases outside gene matches: 3. The CDR3 sequence is 14 residues long. The origin of this receptor is a man younger than 35 in good health. Some clones in this sample may be carry-over from other donors' samples. Material: naive CD4+ T cells from PBMCs. Stated subset: CD45RA+ positively selected. This rearrangement joins TRBV2 to TRBJ2-3; 10 positions agree with TRBD1. The DNA of the CDR3 is TGTGCCAGCAGCAGGACAGGGGGGACAGATACGCAGTATTTT. Translation: CASSRTGGTDTQYF.